The 25 T cell receptor beta chains listed next were all sequenced from one sample in a study of T-cell reconstitution after alpha-beta-depleted transplantation in children (dated by TCRdb to 2016 to 2018). General study outcomes and caveats: Hyperexpanded clone frequencies declined over subsequent months; after one year, T-cell counts and TCRbeta diversity were mostly attributed to newly produced T cells.

These TCRs' antigens remain unknown. The library was produced with PCR. Data came from an Illumina HiSeq 2500. To normalize quantification of the TCRbeta repertoire, the TCR libraries were built with molecular barcoding that relied on unique molecular identifiers. The public reads were reprocessed in TCRdb via fastp at Q25 and MiXCR, keeping in-frame beta chains. Entries are consolidated by CDR3 protein sequence, retaining the most common genes and DNA. The sample table records approximately 300,000 distinct CDR3 sequences; 6% to 10% of these occur just once. Around 9.8% of the sample belongs to the ten largest clones. The treatment or condition label on this specimen signifies: allogeneic hematopoietic cell transplantation with graft depleted of TCRalphabeta T cells and CD19 B cells. Sample: peripheral blood, taken 360 days after TCRalphabeta/CD19-depleted stem cell transplant. The receptors come from a female patient younger than 10 who had a stem cell transplant for Fanconi anemia, so the T cells may come from the graft donor.

This clonotype was seen many times. The chain couples TRBV10-3 to TRBJ2-3, with 9 bases that match TRBD2. This CDR3 has 18 amino acids. Per germline, CDR1 ENHRY and CDR2 SYGVKD. J was trimmed by 1 base and V by 4 bases; bases with no gene match: 12. CDR3 DNA: TGTGCCATCAGTGGGTTGGCTAGCGGGGCCTCGGGCACAGATACGCAGTATTTT. Encoded protein: CAISGLASGASGTDTQYF.

This clonotype was seen ten or more times. DNA for the CDR3: TGTGCCAGCAGTTATAATCCGGGAAGGGTTTACGAGCAGTACTTC. Amino acids: CASSYNPGRVYEQYF. The chain recombines TRBV6-5 with TRBJ2-7; possible D gene TRBD2, 5 bases. The CDR3 is made up of 15 amino acids. Trimming stripped 3 bases from V and 4 bases from J, with 16 bases between. Per the germline V gene, CDR1 is MNHEY and CDR2 is SVGAGI.

This clonotype was seen a few times. The chain carries TRBV20-1 and TRBJ2-7; D ambiguous. Germline values: CDR1 DFQATT, CDR2 SNEGSKA (reference sequence). The CDR3 length is 14 residues. V gave up 3 bases and J gave up 3 bases, with 15 bases separating them. The CDR3 is CSASWARTHYEQYF. As DNA, the CDR3 is TGCAGTGCTAGCTGGGCCCGAACTCACTACGAGCAGTACTTC.

There are many counts of this clonotype. This chain joins TRBV24-1 and TRBJ2-1; 11 nucleotides line up with TRBD1. This CDR3 region has 15 residues. J gave up 10 bases and V 2 bases, and 6 bases lay outside the gene matches. Germline assignment: CDR1 KGHDR and CDR2 SFDVKD. The CDR3 here is CATSDSWTGGKEQFF. In DNA form, the CDR3 reads TGTGCCACCAGTGATTCATGGACAGGGGGCAAGGAGCAGTTCTTC.

J is TRBJ1-4 and V is TRBV15; D might be TRBD1 (6 bases). Germline V gene lookup returns CDR1 LNHNV and CDR2 YYDKDF (reference sequence). The CDR3 covers 13 residues. V lost 7 bases and J lost 8, with 14 bases in between. CDR3 in amino acids: CATKAGAREKLFF. The CDR3 DNA is TGTGCCACCAAGGCGGGGGCCCGGGAAAAACTGTTTTTT.

The V gene is TRBV7-6, the J gene TRBJ1-6, with TRBD1 matching over 7 bases. V trimming: 5 bases; J trimming: 6 bases; junction bases outside the gene matches: 4. The CDR3 is 14 amino acids. Looked up from germline, CDR1 is SGHVS and CDR2 is FNYEAQ. The CDR3 DNA follows: TGTGCCAGCAGCATTCAGGGGGGTAATTCACCCCTCCACTTT. Translating it yields CASSIQGGNSPLHF.

V usage is TRBV7-9 and J usage is TRBJ2-3; TRBD1 might be the D (6 bases). Trimming cost V 5 bases and J 10 bases, with 13 bases left between them. From germline, CDR1 is SEHNR and CDR2 FQNEAQ (reference sequence). This CDR3 comprises 12 residues. CDR3 sequence reads: CASSRDNLAQYF. The CDR3 DNA follows: TGTGCCAGCAGCAGGGACAACCTGGCGCAGTATTTT.

This clonotype was detected ten times or more. The chain has TRBV29-1 and TRBJ1-2; no definite D call. The V and J ends lost 4 bases and 8 bases respectively, with 11 bases between them. Germline V CDR1 and CDR2: SQVTM, ANQGSEA. The CDR3 loop spans 11 amino acids. The CDR3 nucleotides read TGCAGCGTTGGCGAGGGAAGCGGCTACACCTTC. Translated, it gives CSVGEGSGYTF.

The chain links TRBV20-1 to TRBJ2-3; D perhaps matches TRBD2 (5 bases). CDR3 length equals 14 residues. Germline lookup yields CDR1 DFQATT and CDR2 SNEGSKA (reference sequence). The CDR3 DNA follows: TGCAGGGCTTTGAGCGGAAATTCTACAGATACGCAGTATTTT. It is translated as CRALSGNSTDTQYF.

This clonotype was seen at least ten times. The rearrangement uses TRBV3-1 and TRBJ2-1; no clear D gene. V dropped 1 base and J dropped 3 bases, with 7 bases sitting between them. The germline CDR1 and CDR2 sequences are LGHDT and YNNKEL (reference sequence). The CDR3 covers 14 residues. CDR3 DNA: TGTGCCAGCAGCCAAGCGAGGTTCTACAATGAGCAGTTCTTC. It translates to CASSQARFYNEQFF.

This clonotype was seen more than once but under ten times. This rearrangement joins TRBV6-2 or TRBV6-3 to TRBJ2-7; 8 bases line up with TRBD2. The CDR3 totals 13 residues. The germline CDR1 and CDR2 sequences are MNHEY and SVGEGT. Trimming took 6 bases from V and 3 from J; bases not matched to a gene: 4. The CDR3 reads CASSRTSSYEQYF. The CDR3 region has the DNA TGTGCCAGCAGCAGGACTAGCAGCTACGAGCAGTACTTC.

This clonotype was observed at least ten times. V and J are TRBV2 and TRBJ2-1; 7 bases agree with TRBD2. CDR1 is SNHLY and CDR2 is FYNNEI in the germline V gene. The CDR3 extends over 14 amino acids. V trimming: 7 bases; J trimming: 9 bases; junction bases outside the gene matches: 12. Here the CDR3 reads CASILTPGGGEQFF. The CDR3 coding sequence is TGTGCCAGCATCCTCACCCCGGGAGGCGGTGAGCAGTTCTTC. The complete variable domain, with remaining parts taken from reference TRBV2 and TRBJ2-1, reads EPEVTQTPSHQVTQMGQEVILRCVPISNHLYFYWYRQILGQKVEFLVSFYNNEISEKSEIFDDQFSVERPDGSNFTLKIRSTKLEDSAMYFCASILTPGGGEQFFGPGTRLTVL.

This clonotype was counted at least ten times. The chain carries TRBV9 and TRBJ2-2; D perhaps matches TRBD2 (6 bases). This CDR3 has 19 amino acids. V was shortened by 4 bases and J by 0 bases, with 22 bases between the two germline ends. Germline CDR1 SGDLS, CDR2 YYNGEE. The DNA of the CDR3 is TGTGCCAGCAGCCCGAGGATACGGGGGTCCCCCGCGAACACCGGGGAGCTGTTTTTT. This sequence encodes CASSPRIRGSPANTGELFF.

In its sample, this clonotype was seen a few times. This chain links TRBV9 with TRBJ1-2; 9 bases align to TRBD1. The junction had 4 bases not matched to a gene; V was cut back by 0 bases and J by 4 bases. CDR3 length: 15 amino acids. Germline values: CDR1 SGDLS, CDR2 YYNGEE. CDR3 DNA sequence: TGTGCCAGCAGCGTAGAGGGACAGGGTTTCTATGGCTACACCTTC. This gives the protein CASSVEGQGFYGYTF.

V is TRBV18 and J is TRBJ1-1, with D perhaps matching TRBD1 (5 bases). In germline, CDR1 is KGHSH, CDR2 LQKENI. This CDR3 is built from 13 residues. Trimming removed 2 bases from V and 5 bases from J, with 9 bases in between. The CDR3 DNA is TGTGCCAGCTCACCAAAGGAGGGGACTGAAGCTTTCTTT. Translated: CASSPKEGTEAFF.

This clonotype was counted a few times. This chain links TRBV19 with TRBJ2-2; D is possibly TRBD2 (5 bases). The length of the CDR3 is 12 residues. Germline V gene lookup returns CDR1 LNHDA and CDR2 SQIVND (reference sequence). V gave up 8 bases and J gave up 5 bases, with 9 bases separating them. CDR3 nucleotides: TGTGCCAGTCGGGGATGGACCGGGGAGCTGTTTTTT. Translating gives CASRGWTGELFF.

This clonotype was detected many times. The V gene is TRBV15, the J gene TRBJ2-1; D not certain. V was shortened by 0 bases and J by 1 base, with 13 bases between the two germline ends. The CDR3 spans 17 residues. Looked up from germline, CDR1 is LNHNV and CDR2 is YYDKDF (reference sequence). The CDR3 loop is CATSRDPGTASYNEQFF. CDR3 DNA: TGTGCCACCAGCAGAGACCCCGGCACTGCTTCCTACAATGAGCAGTTCTTC.

This clonotype turned up a few times. This could be a read error, since a much larger clone is one nucleotide away. The chain joins TRBV15 to TRBJ2-1; TRBD2 aligns across 15 bases. The CDR3 loop spans 14 amino acids. J gave up 7 bases and V 5 bases, and 0 bases lay outside the gene matches. Germline CDR1 LNHNV, CDR2 YYDKDF (reference sequence). The CDR3 spells CATSGLAGGNEQFF. The CDR3 nucleotides read TGTGCCACCAGCGGACTAGCGGGGGGGAATGAGCAGTTCTTC.

This clonotype appeared a few times. The rearrangement joins TRBV18 to TRBJ1-2; 11 bases line up with TRBD1. V lost 6 bases to trimming and J lost 8 bases; unmatched junction nucleotides: 14. The germline V gene encodes CDR1 KGHSH and CDR2 LQKENI. CDR3 size: 16 residues. This chain's CDR3 is CASSHIIGQGAQGYTF. The CDR3, as DNA: TGTGCCAGCTCTCACATAATTGGACAGGGGGCACAAGGCTACACCTTC. The complete variable domain, with remaining parts taken from reference TRBV18 and TRBJ1-2, reads NAGVMQNPRHLVRRRGQEARLRCSPMKGHSHVYWYRQLPEEGLKFMVYLQKENIIDESGMPKERFSAEFPKEGPSILRIQQVVRGDSAAYFCASSHIIGQGAQGYTFGSGTRLTVV.

Ten or more counts support this clonotype. The chain recombines TRBV5-5 with TRBJ2-3; 8 nucleotides align to TRBD2. After removal of 4 bases from V and 6 bases from J, the junction contained 7 bases not matched to a gene. The CDR3 totals 14 residues. Germline CDR1 SGHKS, CDR2 YYEKEE (reference sequence). The DNA of the CDR3 is TGTGCCAGCAGCCCGGTTAGCGGGGAGGATACGCAGTATTTT. This translates into CASSPVSGEDTQYF.

This clonotype was picked up many times. DNA of the CDR3: TGTGCCAGCAGTGCATCGGGACTTCGGAACACTGAAGCTTTCTTT. This encodes CASSASGLRNTEAFF. The rearrangement joins TRBV2 to TRBJ1-1, with D maybe TRBD1 (5 bases). With 4 bases removed from V and 1 base from J, the gap between germline ends came to 13 bases. CDR3 length: 15 amino acids. CDR1 and CDR2 (germline): SNHLY, FYNNEI.

This clonotype was found many times. Here the CDR3 DNA reads TGTGCCAGCAGCCAGATCTACGAGCAGTACTTC. Translation gives CASSQIYEQYF. The chain uses TRBV6-2 or TRBV6-3 and TRBJ2-7, with no clear D. Germline V gene sequence: CDR1 MNHEY, CDR2 SVGEGT. CDR3 length: 11 residues. Trimming cost V 6 bases and J 3 bases, with 6 bases left between them.

This clonotype has ten or more counts. The chain carries TRBV7-9 and TRBJ2-1; the D call may be TRBD1 or TRBD2 (5 bases each). CDR1 is SEHNR, CDR2 FQNEAQ, per germline (reference sequence). Trimming left V 1 base short and J 0 bases short, with 10 bases between. The CDR3 contains 16 residues. CDR3 in DNA: TGTGCCAGCAGCTTAGTCCCAGGGAGCTCCTACAATGAGCAGTTCTTC. It codes for CASSLVPGSSYNEQFF.

V gene TRBV6-1 combines with J gene TRBJ2-5, with a tentative D call TRBD2 (6 bases). V shed 7 bases and J shed 2 bases, with 14 bases lying between them. Germline-derived CDR1 and CDR2 are MNHNS and SASEGT. The CDR3 totals 14 residues. CDR3 residues: CASNGRGPQETQYF. The DNA for the CDR3 is TGTGCCAGCAATGGGCGGGGACCTCAAGAGACCCAGTACTTC.

Many counts were recorded for this clonotype. The chain carries TRBV12-3 or TRBV12-4 and TRBJ2-1, with D perhaps matching TRBD1 (6 bases). This CDR3 is 12 amino acids long. Trimming stripped 3 bases from V and 15 bases from J, with 15 bases between. CDR3 region: CASSFYREKAFF. The CDR3 DNA follows: TGTGCCAGCAGTTTCTACAGGGAGAAGGCGTTCTTC.